This T cell receptor beta chain was retrieved from a study of control samples from healthy donors and cancer patients. The data were produced by immunoSEQ multiplex PCR, yet TCRdb's version contains in-frame clones alone and is incomplete. The profile shows about 98,000 clones, approximately 82% of them singletons. The CDR3 extends over 15 amino acids. From germline, CDR1 is MDHEN and CDR2 SYDVKM. The chain couples TRBV28 to TRBJ2-2, with D possibly TRBD2 on 6 matching bases. Input material: blood. This receptor was identified in a man aged 55 to 70 in good health. CDR3 loop: CGAGTLLNTGGELFF. The CDR3 DNA is TGTGGCGCCGGGACTTTACTTAACACAGGCGGGGAGCTGTTTTTT.